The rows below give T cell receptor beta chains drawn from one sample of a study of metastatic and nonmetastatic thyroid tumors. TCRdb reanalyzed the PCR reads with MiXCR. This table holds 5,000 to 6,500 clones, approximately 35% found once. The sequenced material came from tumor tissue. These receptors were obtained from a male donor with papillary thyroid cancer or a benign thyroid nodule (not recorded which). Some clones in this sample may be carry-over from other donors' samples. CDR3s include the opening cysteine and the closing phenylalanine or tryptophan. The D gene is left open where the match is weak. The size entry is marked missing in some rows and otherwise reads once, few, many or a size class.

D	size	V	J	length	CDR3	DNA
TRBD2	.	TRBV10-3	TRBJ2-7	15	CASSQGTSGNYEQYF	TGTGCCAGCAGTCAAGGGACTAGCGGGAATTACGAGCAGTACTTC
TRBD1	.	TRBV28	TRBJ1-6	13	CASTGGDNSPLHF	TGTGCCAGCACAGGGGGAGATAATTCACCCCTCCACTTT
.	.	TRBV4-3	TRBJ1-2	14	CASSPAGGVLGYTF	TGCGCCAGCAGCCCCGCGGGGGGGGTGTTGGGCTACACCTTC
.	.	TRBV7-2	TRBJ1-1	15	CASSLSGMGNTEAFF	TGTGCCAGCAGCTTATCCGGGATGGGGAACACTGAAGCTTTCTTT
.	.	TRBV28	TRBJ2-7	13	CASSPIGSYEQYF	TGTGCCAGCAGTCCGATCGGTAGCTACGAGCAGTACTTC
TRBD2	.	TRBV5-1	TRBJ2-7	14	CASMMTSGSDEQYF	TGCGCCAGCATGATGACTAGCGGGAGCGACGAGCAGTACTTC
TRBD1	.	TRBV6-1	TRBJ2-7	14	CASSEGDSSYEQYF	TGTGCCAGCAGTGAAGGGGACAGCTCCTACGAGCAGTACTTC
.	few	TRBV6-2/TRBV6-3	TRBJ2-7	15	CASSYWAGSSYEQYF	TGTGCCAGCAGTTACTGGGCCGGGAGCTCCTACGAGCAGTACTTC
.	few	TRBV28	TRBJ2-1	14	CASTFRTTKNEQFF	TGTGCCAGCACATTCAGGACTACAAAAAATGAGCAGTTCTTC
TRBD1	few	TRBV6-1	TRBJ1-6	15	CASSRSGTGDSPLHF	TGTGCCAGCAGCCGCTCTGGGACAGGGGATTCACCCCTCCACTTT
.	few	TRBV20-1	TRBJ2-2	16	CSARGRQTTNTGELFF	TGCAGTGCTAGAGGGAGGCAAACTACGAACACCGGGGAGCTGTTTTTT